The text below deals with one T cell receptor (beta chain). Antigen unknown. This specimen belongs to a study of cytomegalovirus exposure and HLA in healthy donors. The PCR had 60 Vbeta and 13 Jbeta primers. TCRdb keeps only in-frame clones here, not all; method: immunoSEQ multiplex PCR. The data hold around 180,000 clones, with about 87% observed a single time. Trimming stripped 0 bases from V and 1 base from J, with 7 bases between. CDR1 and CDR2 (germline): SGHRS, YFSETQ. CDR3 length: 14 residues. Study results and limitations: Roughly uniform sequencing depth across donors was assumed, possibly incorrectly. Information on immune exposure was restricted to one variable (CMV serostatus). Certain sequence variants were highly shared and formed a cluster, and this cluster was likely a sequencing artifact.

Source material: PBMCs. The chain joins TRBV5-1 to TRBJ1-1; D perhaps matches TRBD1 (5 bases). The TCR sequence derives from a young woman in good health and CMV-seronegative. The CDR3 DNA reads TGCGCCAGCAGCTTGGGCAGGGCGAACACTGAAGCTTTCTTT. Protein product: CASSLGRANTEAFF.